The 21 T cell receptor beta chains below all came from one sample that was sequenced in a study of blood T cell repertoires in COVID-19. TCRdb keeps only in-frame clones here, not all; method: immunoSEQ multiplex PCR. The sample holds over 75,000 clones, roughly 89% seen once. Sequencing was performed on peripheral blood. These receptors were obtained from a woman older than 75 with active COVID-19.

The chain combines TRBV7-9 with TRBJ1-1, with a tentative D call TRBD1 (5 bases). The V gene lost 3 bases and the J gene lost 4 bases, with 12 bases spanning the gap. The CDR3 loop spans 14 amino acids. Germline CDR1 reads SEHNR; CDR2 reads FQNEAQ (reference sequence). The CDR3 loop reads CASSLQGSVTEAFF. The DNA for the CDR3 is TGTGCCAGCAGCTTGCAGGGTTCGGTCACTGAAGCTTTCTTT.

CDR3: CASSPSRAGWMNEQFF. The CDR3 DNA follows: TGTGCCAGTAGTCCATCCCGAGCAGGATGGATGAATGAGCAGTTCTTC. The rearrangement joins TRBV19 to TRBJ2-1; D is unclear. Germline CDR1 and CDR2: LNHDA and SQIVND (reference sequence). This CDR3 spans 16 amino acids. Trimming shortened V by 5 bases and J by 7 bases, and 21 bases separated the two germline ends.

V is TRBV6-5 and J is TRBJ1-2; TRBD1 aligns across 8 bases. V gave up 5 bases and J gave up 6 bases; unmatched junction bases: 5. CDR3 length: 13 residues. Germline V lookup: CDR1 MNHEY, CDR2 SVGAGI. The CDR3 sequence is CASSRVRGHGYTF. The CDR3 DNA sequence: TGTGCCAGCAGTAGAGTCAGGGGGCATGGCTACACCTTC.

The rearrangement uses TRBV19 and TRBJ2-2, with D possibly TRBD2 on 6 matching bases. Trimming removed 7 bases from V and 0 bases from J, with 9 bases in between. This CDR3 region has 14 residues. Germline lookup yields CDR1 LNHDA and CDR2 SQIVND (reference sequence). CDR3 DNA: TGTGCCAGTATGCGGGACCCGAACACCGGGGAGCTGTTTTTT. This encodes CASMRDPNTGELFF.

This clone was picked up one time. CDR3 in amino acids: CSVGGLAGGRSSTDTQYF. CDR3 nucleotides: TGCAGCGTCGGGGGACTAGCGGGAGGGAGATCTAGCACAGATACGCAGTATTTT. The chain is built from TRBV29-1 and TRBJ2-3; 16 positions match TRBD2. V gave up 6 bases and J gave up 0 bases; unmatched junction bases: 9. Germline V gene lookup returns CDR1 SQVTM and CDR2 ANQGSEA. The CDR3 length is 18 residues.

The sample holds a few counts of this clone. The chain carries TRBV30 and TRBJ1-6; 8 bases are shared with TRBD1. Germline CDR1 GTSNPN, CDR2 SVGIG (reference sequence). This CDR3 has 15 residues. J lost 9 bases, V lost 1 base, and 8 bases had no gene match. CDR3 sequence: CAWSATGGMGSPLHF. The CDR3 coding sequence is TGTGCCTGGAGTGCAACAGGGGGAATGGGTTCACCCCTCCACTTT.

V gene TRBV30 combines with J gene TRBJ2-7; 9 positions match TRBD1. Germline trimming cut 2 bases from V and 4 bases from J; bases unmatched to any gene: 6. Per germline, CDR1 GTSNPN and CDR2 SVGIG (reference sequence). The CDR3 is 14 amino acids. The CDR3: CAWSRGQGLYEQYF. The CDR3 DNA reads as TGTGCCTGGAGTAGGGGACAGGGCCTTTACGAGCAGTACTTC. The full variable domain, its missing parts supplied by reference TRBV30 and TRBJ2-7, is SQTIHQWPATLVQPVGSPLSLECTVEGTSNPNLYWYRQAAGRGLQLLFYSVGIGQISSEVPQNLSASRPQDRQFILSSKKLLLSDSGFYLCAWSRGQGLYEQYFGPGTRLTVT.

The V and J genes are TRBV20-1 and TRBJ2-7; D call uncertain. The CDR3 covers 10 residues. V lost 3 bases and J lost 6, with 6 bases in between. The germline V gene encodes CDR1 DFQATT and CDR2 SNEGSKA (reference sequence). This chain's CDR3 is CSARLSEQYF. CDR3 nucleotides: TGCAGTGCTAGGCTGAGCGAGCAGTACTTC.

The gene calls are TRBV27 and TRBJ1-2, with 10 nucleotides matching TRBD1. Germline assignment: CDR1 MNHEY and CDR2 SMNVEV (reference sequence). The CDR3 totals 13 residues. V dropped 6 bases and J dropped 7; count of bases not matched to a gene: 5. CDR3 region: CASSLGQGVGYTF. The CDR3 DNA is TGTGCCAGCAGCCTCGGACAGGGGGTTGGCTACACCTTC.

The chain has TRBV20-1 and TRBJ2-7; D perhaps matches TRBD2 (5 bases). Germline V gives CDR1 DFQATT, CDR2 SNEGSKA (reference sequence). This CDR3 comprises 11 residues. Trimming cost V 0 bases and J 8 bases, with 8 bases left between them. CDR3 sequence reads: CSARDKTKQYF. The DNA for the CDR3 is TGCAGTGCTAGAGACAAGACTAAGCAGTACTTC.

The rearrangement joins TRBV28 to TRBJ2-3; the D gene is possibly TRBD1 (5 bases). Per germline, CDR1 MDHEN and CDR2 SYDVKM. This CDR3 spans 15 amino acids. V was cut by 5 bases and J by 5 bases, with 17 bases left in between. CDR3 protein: CASSRRVTILDTQYF. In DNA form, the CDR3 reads TGTGCCAGCAGTCGCAGGGTCACTATTCTAGATACGCAGTATTTT.

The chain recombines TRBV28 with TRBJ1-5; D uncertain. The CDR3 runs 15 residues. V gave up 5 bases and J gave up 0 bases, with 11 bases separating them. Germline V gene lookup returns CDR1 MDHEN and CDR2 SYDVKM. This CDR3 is CASSPQAYSNQPQHF. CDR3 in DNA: TGTGCCAGCAGTCCGCAGGCATATAGCAATCAGCCCCAGCATTTT.

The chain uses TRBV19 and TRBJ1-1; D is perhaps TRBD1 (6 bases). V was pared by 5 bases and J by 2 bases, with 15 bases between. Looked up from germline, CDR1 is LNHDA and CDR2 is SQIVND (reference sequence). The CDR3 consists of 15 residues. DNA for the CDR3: TGTGCCAGTAGTCCGCGTCGGACAGATAACACTGAAGCTTTCTTT. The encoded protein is CASSPRRTDNTEAFF.

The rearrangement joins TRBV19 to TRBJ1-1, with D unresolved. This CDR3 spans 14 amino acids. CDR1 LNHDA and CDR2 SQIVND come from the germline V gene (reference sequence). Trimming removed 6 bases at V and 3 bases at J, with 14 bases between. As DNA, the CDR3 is TGTGCCAGTAGGGCGCTTGAGGGTTACACTGAAGCTTTCTTT. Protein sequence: CASRALEGYTEAFF.

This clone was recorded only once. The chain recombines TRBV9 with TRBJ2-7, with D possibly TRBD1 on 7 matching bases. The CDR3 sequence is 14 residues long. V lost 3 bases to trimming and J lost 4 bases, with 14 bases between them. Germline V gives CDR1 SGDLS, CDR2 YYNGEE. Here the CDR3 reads CASSGGDSQYEQYF. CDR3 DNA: TGTGCCAGCAGCGGGGGGGACAGTCAATACGAGCAGTACTTC.

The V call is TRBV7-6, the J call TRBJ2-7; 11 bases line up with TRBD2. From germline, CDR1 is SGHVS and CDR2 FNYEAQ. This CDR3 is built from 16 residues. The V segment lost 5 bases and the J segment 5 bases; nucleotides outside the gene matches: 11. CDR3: CASSPYTSGSSDEQYF. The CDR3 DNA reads TGTGCCAGCAGCCCATACACTAGCGGGAGTTCAGACGAGCAGTACTTC.

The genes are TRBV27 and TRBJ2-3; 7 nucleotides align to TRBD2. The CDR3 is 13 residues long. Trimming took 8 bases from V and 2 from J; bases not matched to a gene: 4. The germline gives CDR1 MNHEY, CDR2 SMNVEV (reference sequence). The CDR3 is CASWGGYTDTQYF. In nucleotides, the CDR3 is TGTGCCAGCTGGGGAGGGTACACAGATACGCAGTATTTT.

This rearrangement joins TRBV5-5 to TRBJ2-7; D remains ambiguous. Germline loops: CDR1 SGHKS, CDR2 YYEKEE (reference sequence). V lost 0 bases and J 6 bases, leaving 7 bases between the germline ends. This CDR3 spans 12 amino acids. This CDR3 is CASSLADFEQYF. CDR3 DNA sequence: TGTGCCAGCAGCTTGGCCGACTTCGAGCAGTACTTC.

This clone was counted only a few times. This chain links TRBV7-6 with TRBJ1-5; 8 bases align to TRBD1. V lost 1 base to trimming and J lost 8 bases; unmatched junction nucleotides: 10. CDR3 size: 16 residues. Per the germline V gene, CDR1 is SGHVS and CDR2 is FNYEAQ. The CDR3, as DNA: TGTGCCAGCAGCTTAGGGACAGGGAACTCAGGGAAGCCCCAGCATTTT. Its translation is CASSLGTGNSGKPQHF.

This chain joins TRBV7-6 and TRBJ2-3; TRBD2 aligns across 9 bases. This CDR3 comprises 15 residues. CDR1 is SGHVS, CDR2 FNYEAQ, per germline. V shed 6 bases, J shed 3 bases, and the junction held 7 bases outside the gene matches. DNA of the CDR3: TGTGCCAGCAGATATAGCGGGAGCGGGACAGATACGCAGTATTTT. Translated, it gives CASRYSGSGTDTQYF.

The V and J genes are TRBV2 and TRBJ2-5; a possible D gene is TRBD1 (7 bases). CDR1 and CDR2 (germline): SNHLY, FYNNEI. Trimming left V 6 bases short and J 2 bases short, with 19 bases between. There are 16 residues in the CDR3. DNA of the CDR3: TGTGCCAGCAGACAAGGAGGGGGCAGTCGGCAAGAGACCCAGTACTTC. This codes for CASRQGGGSRQETQYF.